This TCR beta chain came from a study of molecular identifiers for immune sequencing clone quantification. Each CDR3 protein is one row after TCRdb ran MiXCR on the PCR reads. The table has tens of thousands of distinct CDR3 sequences, approximately 24% seen once; the top ten hold 0.98%. This clonotype has ten or more counts. Per the germline V gene, CDR1 is LGHDT and CDR2 is YNNKEL (reference sequence). The CDR3 has 12 amino acids. V was trimmed by 0 bases and J by 9 bases, leaving 6 bases between them. The receptor comes from a human donor in good health. Some libraries in this study had Jurkat cell RNA spiked in. Sequencing was performed on naive CD8+ T cells from blood, with Jurkat cell RNA spiked in. Subset noted: FACS-sorted CD8+CD4-CCR7+CD45RA+ naive T cells. The chain uses TRBV3-1 and TRBJ2-1, with D unresolved. CDR3 sequence: CASSQEATEQFF. The CDR3 nucleotides read TGTGCCAGCAGCCAAGAGGCGACTGAGCAGTTCTTC.